These T cell receptor beta chains were read from a single sample in a study of CD4 T cells in relation to SARS-CoV-2 and coronaviruses. Clones were read by immunoSEQ multiplex PCR, and TCRdb kept only the in-frame ones, dropping some. The table includes 65,000 or so clones, 85% to 90% detected once. The material sequenced was memory CD4+ T cells from PBMCs. Every receptor here comes from a human donor in good health. CDR3s include the opening cysteine and the closing phenylalanine or tryptophan. A D gene is named only where the DNA matches it firmly. For some rows the clone size is stated as once, few or many, or as a class when expanded; others skip it.

j_gene,abundance,v_gene,d_gene,CDR3aa,CDR3nt
TRBJ2-7,NA,TRBV29-1,TRBD2,CSVKLAGRYEQYF,TGCAGCGTTAAACTAGCGGGAAGATACGAGCAGTACTTC
TRBJ2-7,NA,TRBV12-3/TRBV12-4,NA,CASSFGRNYEQYF,TGTGCCAGCAGTTTTGGACGGAACTACGAGCAGTACTTC
TRBJ2-1,few,TRBV30,TRBD1,CAWNPGQGAGEQFF,TGTGCCTGGAATCCTGGACAGGGGGCTGGGGAGCAGTTCTTC
TRBJ2-7,NA,TRBV3-1/TRBV3-2,NA,CASSHPLLGEQYF,TGTGCCAGCAGCCACCCCCTCCTTGGGGAGCAGTACTTC
TRBJ2-3,NA,TRBV5-1,NA,CASSLGWDTQYF,TGCGCCAGCAGCTTGGGGTGGGATACGCAGTATTTT
TRBJ1-6,NA,TRBV19,TRBD1,CASKGDSFYNSPLHF,TGTGCCAGTAAGGGGGACAGTTTTTATAATTCACCCCTCCACTTT
TRBJ2-2,NA,TRBV9,NA,CASSVQRYGELFF,TGTGCCAGCAGCGTACAGAGGTACGGGGAGCTGTTTTTT
TRBJ2-6,NA,TRBV18,NA,CASSPGAGANVLTF,TGTGCCAGCTCACCAGGGGCTGGGGCCAACGTCCTGACTTTC
TRBJ2-5,NA,TRBV5-4,TRBD2,CASSLDGLGGQETQYF,TGTGCCAGCAGCTTGGACGGACTAGGAGGGCAAGAGACCCAGTACTTC
TRBJ2-5,NA,TRBV11-3,TRBD1,CASSQGQGEGETQYF,TGTGCCAGCAGCCAGGGACAGGGGGAGGGAGAGACCCAGTACTTC
TRBJ1-3,NA,TRBV6-5,NA,CASSRSSGNTIYF,TGTGCCAGCAGTCGGAGCTCTGGAAACACCATATATTTT
TRBJ2-2,NA,TRBV7-2,NA,CASSFGVGSGELFF,TGTGCCAGCAGCTTCGGGGTGGGAAGCGGGGAGCTGTTTTTT
TRBJ2-3,NA,TRBV24-1,TRBD2,CATSDLQGLAGGDTQYF,TGTGCCACCAGTGATTTGCAAGGGCTAGCGGGAGGAGATACGCAGTATTTT
TRBJ1-6,NA,TRBV19,TRBD1,CASKGTEISPLHF,TGTGCCAGTAAAGGGACAGAAATTTCACCCCTCCACTTT
TRBJ1-4,NA,TRBV18,NA,CASSILTLGPEEKLFF,TGTGCCAGCTCAATACTGACGCTGGGGCCAGAGGAAAAACTGTTTTTT
TRBJ2-4,NA,TRBV10-2,NA,CASRVELAKNIQYF,TGCGCCAGCAGGGTTGAACTAGCCAAAAACATTCAGTACTTC
TRBJ2-3,NA,TRBV24-1,NA,CATSDSTGSADTQYF,TGTGCCACCAGTGATTCGACAGGTAGCGCAGATACGCAGTATTTT
TRBJ2-7,few,TRBV7-2,TRBD2,CASSSISGGVEQYF,TGTGCCAGCAGCTCAATTAGCGGGGGGGTTGAGCAGTACTTC
TRBJ2-7,NA,TRBV28,NA,CASSSPGRAYEQYF,TGTGCCAGCAGTTCCCCCGGGAGAGCCTACGAGCAGTACTTC
TRBJ1-3,NA,TRBV30,NA,CAWSGPREHSGNTIYF,TGTGCCTGGAGTGGGCCTCGAGAGCACTCTGGAAACACCATATATTTT
TRBJ2-7,NA,TRBV11-3,NA,CASSPGAENEQYF,TGTGCCAGCAGCCCTGGGGCGGAAAACGAGCAGTACTTC
TRBJ1-2,NA,TRBV5-1,NA,CASSLETVGGGYTF,TGCGCCAGCAGCTTGGAAACAGTCGGGGGTGGCTACACCTTC
TRBJ2-3,NA,TRBV9,TRBD2,CAGRTSESDTQYF,TGTGCCGGCCGGACTAGCGAGTCAGATACGCAGTATTTT
TRBJ2-5,NA,TRBV5-1,NA,CASSIGQQETQYF,TGCGCCAGCAGCATAGGACAGCAAGAGACCCAGTACTTC
TRBJ2-5,NA,TRBV7-3,NA,CASAQIGALGETQYF,TGTGCCAGCGCTCAAATAGGGGCCCTGGGAGAGACCCAGTACTTC
TRBJ2-3,NA,TRBV15,NA,CATSRVGRVVTQYF,TGTGCCACCAGCAGAGTAGGCAGGGTGGTTACGCAGTATTTT
TRBJ1-1,NA,TRBV30,NA,CAWSVRGGTEAFF,TGTGCCTGGAGTGTACGAGGGGGCACTGAAGCTTTCTTT
TRBJ2-7,NA,TRBV6-4,TRBD2,CASSDPHPSGPPYEQYF,TGTGCCAGCAGTGACCCCCATCCTAGCGGGCCCCCCTACGAGCAGTACTTC
TRBJ1-5,few,TRBV6-2/TRBV6-3,NA,CASSSVPGMAQPQHF,TGTGCCAGCAGCTCTGTCCCGGGGATGGCTCAGCCCCAGCATTTT
TRBJ1-5,NA,TRBV19,NA,CASSVWGRNQPQHF,TGTGCCAGTAGTGTATGGGGCAGAAATCAGCCCCAGCATTTT
TRBJ1-4,NA,TRBV10-3,NA,CAISGGMTQREKLFF,TGTGCCATCAGTGGAGGGATGACACAACGGGAAAAACTGTTTTTT
TRBJ1-2,NA,TRBV20-1,NA,CSASPGAALIF,TGCAGTGCTAGCCCCGGGGCAGCCCTTATCTTC
TRBJ2-7,NA,TRBV18,NA,CASSPPSGHEQYF,TGTGCCAGCTCACCACCCTCAGGGCACGAGCAGTACTTC
TRBJ1-2,NA,TRBV5-6,NA,CASSQGFNYGYTF,TGTGCCAGCAGCCAGGGATTTAACTATGGCTACACCTTC
TRBJ2-5,NA,TRBV5-6,TRBD2,CASSNYTGTRGETQYF,TGTGCCAGCAGCAATTACACCGGGACGCGGGGGGAGACCCAGTACTTC
TRBJ2-3,NA,TRBV7-2,TRBD2,CASSSGLAGETDTQYF,TGTGCCAGCAGCTCGGGACTAGCGGGAGAAACAGATACGCAGTATTTT
TRBJ1-3,once,TRBV30,NA,CAWSGGFSGNTIYF,TGTGCCTGGAGTGGCGGCTTTTCTGGAAACACCATATATTTT
TRBJ1-2,NA,TRBV5-8,NA,CASSLYGYTF,TGTGCCAGCAGCCTCTATGGCTACACCTTC
TRBJ2-5,NA,TRBV14,TRBD2,CASSQVGLAGGETQYF,TGTGCCAGCAGCCAAGTTGGGCTAGCGGGAGGAGAGACCCAGTACTTC
TRBJ1-1,NA,TRBV7-2,NA,CASSLSVGATEAFF,TGTGCCAGCAGCCTTAGCGTCGGGGCCACTGAAGCTTTCTTT
TRBJ1-5,once,TRBV29-1,NA,CSVEEGVGQPQHF,TGCAGCGTTGAAGAGGGGGTCGGGCAGCCCCAGCATTTT
TRBJ2-2,NA,TRBV5-1,NA,CASSFATNTGELFF,TGCGCCAGCAGCTTCGCCACGAACACCGGGGAGCTGTTTTTT
TRBJ2-1,NA,TRBV20-1,NA,CSADRGEEQFF,TGCAGTGCCGATCGGGGCGAGGAGCAGTTCTTC
TRBJ2-4,NA,TRBV5-4,TRBD1,CASSYRDRGYLAKNIQYF,TGTGCCAGCAGTTACCGGGACAGGGGTTATTTAGCCAAAAACATTCAGTACTTC
TRBJ1-5,NA,TRBV30,NA,CAWSLGRNQPQHF,TGTGCCTGGAGTCTCGGTAGGAATCAGCCCCAGCATTTT
TRBJ2-2,NA,TRBV5-4,NA,CASSSNTRGGELFF,TGTGCCAGCAGCTCAAACACCCGGGGCGGGGAGCTGTTTTTT
TRBJ2-2,NA,TRBV18,TRBD1,CASSRTGGFYGELFF,TGTGCCAGCTCCAGGACAGGGGGATTTTACGGGGAGCTGTTTTTT
TRBJ1-2,NA,TRBV5-1,NA,CASSLDTSNYGYTF,TGCGCCAGCAGCCTGGACACGTCTAACTATGGCTACACCTTC
TRBJ2-3,NA,TRBV7-3,TRBD2,CASSRSGRLAGGLLDTQYF,TGTGCCAGCAGCCGTTCCGGAAGACTAGCGGGGGGTCTGTTGGATACGCAGTATTTT
TRBJ1-1,NA,TRBV16,TRBD1,CASSQSRQGALGTEAFF,TGTGCCAGCAGCCAATCTCGACAGGGGGCGCTGGGCACTGAAGCTTTCTTT
TRBJ2-6,once,TRBV7-2,NA,CAGGGLSSGANVLTF,TGTGCAGGCGGAGGGCTGAGCTCTGGGGCCAACGTCCTGACTTTC
TRBJ1-6,few,TRBV7-2,NA,CASSLPSFGSPLHF,TGTGCCAGCAGCTTACCTTCTTTCGGTTCACCCCTCCACTTT